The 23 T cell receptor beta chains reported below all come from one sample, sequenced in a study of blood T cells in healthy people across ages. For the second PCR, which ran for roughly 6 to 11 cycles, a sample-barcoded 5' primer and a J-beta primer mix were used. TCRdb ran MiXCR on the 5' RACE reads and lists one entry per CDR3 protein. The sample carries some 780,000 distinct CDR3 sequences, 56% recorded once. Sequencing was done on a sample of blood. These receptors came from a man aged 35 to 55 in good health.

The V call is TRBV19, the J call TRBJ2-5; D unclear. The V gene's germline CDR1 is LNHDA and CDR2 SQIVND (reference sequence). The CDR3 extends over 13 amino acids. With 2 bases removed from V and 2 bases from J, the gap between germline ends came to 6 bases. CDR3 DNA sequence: TGTGCCAGTAGTATACGGCAGCAAGAGACCCAGTACTTC. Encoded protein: CASSIRQQETQYF.

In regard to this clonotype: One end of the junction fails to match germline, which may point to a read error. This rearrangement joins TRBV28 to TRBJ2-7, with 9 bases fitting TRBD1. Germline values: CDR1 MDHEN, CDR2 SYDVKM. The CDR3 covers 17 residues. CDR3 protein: CAGSLQPPGQGTAEQYF. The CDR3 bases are TGTGCCGGCAGTCTTCAACCTCCGGGACAGGGAACTGCCGAGCAGTACTTC.

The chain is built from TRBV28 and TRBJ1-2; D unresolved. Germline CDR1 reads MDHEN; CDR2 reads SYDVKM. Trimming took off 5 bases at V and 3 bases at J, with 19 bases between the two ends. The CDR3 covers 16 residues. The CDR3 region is CASSIPSRFSDYGYTF. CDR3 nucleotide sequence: TGTGCCAGCAGTATACCATCCAGGTTTTCAGACTATGGCTACACCTTC.

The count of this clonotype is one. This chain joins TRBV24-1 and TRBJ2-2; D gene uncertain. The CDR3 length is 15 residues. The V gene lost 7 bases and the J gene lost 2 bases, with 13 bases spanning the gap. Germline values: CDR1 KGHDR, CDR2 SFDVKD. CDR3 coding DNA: TGTGCCACCAGCCTGCATGGAGTCAACACCGGGGAGCTGTTTTTT. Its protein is CATSLHGVNTGELFF.

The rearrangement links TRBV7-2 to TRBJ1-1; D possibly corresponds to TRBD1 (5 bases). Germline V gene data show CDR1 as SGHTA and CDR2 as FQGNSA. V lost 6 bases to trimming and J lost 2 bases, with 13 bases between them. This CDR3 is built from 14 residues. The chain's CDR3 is CASRFTGTNTEAFF. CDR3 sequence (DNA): TGTGCCAGCAGATTCACCGGGACCAACACTGAAGCTTTCTTT.

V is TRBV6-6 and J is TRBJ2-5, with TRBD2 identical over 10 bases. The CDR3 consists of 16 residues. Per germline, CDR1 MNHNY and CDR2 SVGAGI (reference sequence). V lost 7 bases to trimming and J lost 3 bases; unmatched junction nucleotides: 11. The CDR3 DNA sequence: TGTGCCAGCACCTTAGCCCCCGGACTAGCGGAAGAGACCCAGTACTTC. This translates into CASTLAPGLAEETQYF.

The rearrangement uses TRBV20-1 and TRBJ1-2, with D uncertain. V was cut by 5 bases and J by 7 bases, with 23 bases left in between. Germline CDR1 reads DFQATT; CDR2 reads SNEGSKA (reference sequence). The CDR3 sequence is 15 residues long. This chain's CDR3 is CSAPHDRTDKGGYTF. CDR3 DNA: TGCAGTGCTCCCCACGATAGGACCGACAAGGGTGGCTACACCTTC.

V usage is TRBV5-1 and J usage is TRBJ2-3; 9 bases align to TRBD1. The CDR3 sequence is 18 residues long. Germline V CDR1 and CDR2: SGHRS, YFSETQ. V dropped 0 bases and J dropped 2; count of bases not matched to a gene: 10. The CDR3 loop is CASSLEGQGRWDTDTQYF. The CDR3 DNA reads TGCGCCAGCAGCTTGGAGGGACAGGGACGGTGGGACACAGATACGCAGTATTTT. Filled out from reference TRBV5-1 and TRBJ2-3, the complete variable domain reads KAGVTQTPRYLIKTRGQQVTLSCSPISGHRSVSWYQQTPGQGLQFLFEYFSETQRNKGNFPGRFSGRQFSNSRSEMNVSTLELGDSALYLCASSLEGQGRWDTDTQYFGPGTRLTVL.

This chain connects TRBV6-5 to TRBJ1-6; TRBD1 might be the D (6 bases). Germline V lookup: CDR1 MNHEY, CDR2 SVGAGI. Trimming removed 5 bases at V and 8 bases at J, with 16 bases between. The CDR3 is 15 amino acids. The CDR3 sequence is CASSEWQGLDSPLHF. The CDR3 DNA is TGTGCCAGCAGTGAATGGCAGGGGCTGGATTCACCCCTCCACTTT.

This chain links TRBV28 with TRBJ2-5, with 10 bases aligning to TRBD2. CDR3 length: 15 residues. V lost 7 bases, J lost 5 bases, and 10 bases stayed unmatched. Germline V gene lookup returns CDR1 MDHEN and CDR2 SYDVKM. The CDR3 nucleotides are TGTGCCAGCACTGGGTCTAGCGGGAGTACCGAGACCCAGTACTTC. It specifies CASTGSSGSTETQYF.

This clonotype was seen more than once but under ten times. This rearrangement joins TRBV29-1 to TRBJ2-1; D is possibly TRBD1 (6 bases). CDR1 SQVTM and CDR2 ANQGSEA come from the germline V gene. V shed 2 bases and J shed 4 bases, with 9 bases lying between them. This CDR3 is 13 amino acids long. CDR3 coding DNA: TGCAGCGTTGAAACAGGGTTGTACAATGAGCAGTTCTTC. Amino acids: CSVETGLYNEQFF.

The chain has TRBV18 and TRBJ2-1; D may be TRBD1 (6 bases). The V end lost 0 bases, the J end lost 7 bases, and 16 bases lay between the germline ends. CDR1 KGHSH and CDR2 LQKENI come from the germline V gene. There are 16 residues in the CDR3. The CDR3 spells CASSPPVQGMGNEQFF. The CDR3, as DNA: TGTGCCAGCTCACCACCCGTACAGGGAATGGGTAATGAGCAGTTCTTC. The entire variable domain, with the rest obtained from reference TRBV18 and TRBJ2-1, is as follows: NAGVMQNPRHLVRRRGQEARLRCSPMKGHSHVYWYRQLPEEGLKFMVYLQKENIIDESGMPKERFSAEFPKEGPSILRIQQVVRGDSAAYFCASSPPVQGMGNEQFFGPGTRLTVL.

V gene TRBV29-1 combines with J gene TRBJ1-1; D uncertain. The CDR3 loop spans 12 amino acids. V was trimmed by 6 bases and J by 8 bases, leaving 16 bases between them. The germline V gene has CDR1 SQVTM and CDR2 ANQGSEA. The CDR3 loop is CSVADGAREAFF. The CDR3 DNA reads TGCAGCGTCGCGGACGGAGCCCGAGAAGCTTTCTTT. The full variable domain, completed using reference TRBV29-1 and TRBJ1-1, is SAVISQKPSRDICQRGTSLTIQCQVDSQVTMMFWYRQQPGQSLTLIATANQGSEATYESGFVIDKFPISRPNLTFSTLTVSNMSPEDSSIYLCSVADGAREAFFGQGTRLTVV.

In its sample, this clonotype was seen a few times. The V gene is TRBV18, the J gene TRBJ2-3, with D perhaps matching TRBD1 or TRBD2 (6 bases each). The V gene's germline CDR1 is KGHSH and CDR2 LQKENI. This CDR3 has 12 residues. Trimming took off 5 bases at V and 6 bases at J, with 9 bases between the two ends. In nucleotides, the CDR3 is TGTGCCAGCTCAAGGAGGGGGGATACGCAGTATTTT. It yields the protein CASSRRGDTQYF.

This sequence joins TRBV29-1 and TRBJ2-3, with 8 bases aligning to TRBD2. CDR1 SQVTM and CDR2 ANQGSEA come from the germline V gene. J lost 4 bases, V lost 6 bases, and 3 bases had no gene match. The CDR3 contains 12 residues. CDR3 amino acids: CSVRAGADTQYF. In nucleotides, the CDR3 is TGCAGCGTCCGAGCGGGAGCAGATACGCAGTATTTT.

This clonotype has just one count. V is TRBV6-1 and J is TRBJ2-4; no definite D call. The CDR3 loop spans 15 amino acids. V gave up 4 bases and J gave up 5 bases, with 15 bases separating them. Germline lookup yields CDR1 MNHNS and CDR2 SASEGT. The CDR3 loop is CASSVIVGSENIQYF. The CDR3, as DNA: TGTGCCAGCAGTGTAATAGTTGGATCCGAAAACATTCAGTACTTC.

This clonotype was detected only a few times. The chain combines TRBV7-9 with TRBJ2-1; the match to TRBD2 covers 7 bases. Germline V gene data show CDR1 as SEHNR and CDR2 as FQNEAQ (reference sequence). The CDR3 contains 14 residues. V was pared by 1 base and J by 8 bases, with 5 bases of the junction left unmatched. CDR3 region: CASSLDGLVYEQFF. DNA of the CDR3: TGTGCCAGCAGCTTAGATGGACTAGTGTATGAGCAGTTCTTC.

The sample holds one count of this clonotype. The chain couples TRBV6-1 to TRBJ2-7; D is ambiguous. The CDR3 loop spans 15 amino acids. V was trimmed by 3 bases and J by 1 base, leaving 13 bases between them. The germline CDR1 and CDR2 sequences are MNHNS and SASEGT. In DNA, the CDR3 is TGTGCCAGCAGTGATGGAACAGTGGATTCCTACGAGCAGTACTTC. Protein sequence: CASSDGTVDSYEQYF.

CDR3 protein: CASSPNTDRDYEQYF. DNA of the CDR3: TGTGCCAGCAGCCCGAACACCGACAGGGACTACGAGCAGTACTTC. The chain carries TRBV3-1 and TRBJ2-7; 7 bases fit TRBD1. Germline V gene lookup returns CDR1 LGHDT and CDR2 YNNKEL (reference sequence). The junction had 9 bases not matched to a gene; V was cut back by 4 bases and J by 3 bases. This CDR3 is built from 15 residues.

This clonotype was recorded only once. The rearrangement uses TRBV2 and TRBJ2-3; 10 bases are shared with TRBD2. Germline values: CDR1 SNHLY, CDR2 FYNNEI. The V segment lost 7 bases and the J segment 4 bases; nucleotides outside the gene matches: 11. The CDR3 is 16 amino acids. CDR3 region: CASMPERSGGADTQYF. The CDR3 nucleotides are TGTGCCAGCATGCCCGAAAGAAGCGGGGGGGCAGATACGCAGTATTTT.

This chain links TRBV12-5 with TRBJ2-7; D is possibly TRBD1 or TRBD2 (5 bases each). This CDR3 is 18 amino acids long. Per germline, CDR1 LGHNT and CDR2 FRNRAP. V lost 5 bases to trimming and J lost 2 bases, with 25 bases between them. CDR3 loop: CASGPATAKGERTYEQYF. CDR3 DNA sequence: TGTGCTAGTGGTCCGGCGACAGCGAAAGGAGAGCGGACCTACGAGCAGTACTTC.

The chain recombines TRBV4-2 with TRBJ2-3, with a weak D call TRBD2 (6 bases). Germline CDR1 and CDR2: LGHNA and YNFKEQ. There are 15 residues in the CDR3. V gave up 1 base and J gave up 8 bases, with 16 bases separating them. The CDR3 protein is CASSQALMGRGTQYF. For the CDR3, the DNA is TGTGCCAGCAGCCAAGCTCTGATGGGGCGGGGTACGCAGTATTTT.

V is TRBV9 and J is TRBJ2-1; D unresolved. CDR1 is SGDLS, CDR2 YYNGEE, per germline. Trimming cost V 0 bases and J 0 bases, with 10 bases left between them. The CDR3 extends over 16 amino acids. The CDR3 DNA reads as TGTGCCAGCAGCGTAGATAGAGAGAGCTCCTACAATGAGCAGTTCTTC. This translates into CASSVDRESSYNEQFF.